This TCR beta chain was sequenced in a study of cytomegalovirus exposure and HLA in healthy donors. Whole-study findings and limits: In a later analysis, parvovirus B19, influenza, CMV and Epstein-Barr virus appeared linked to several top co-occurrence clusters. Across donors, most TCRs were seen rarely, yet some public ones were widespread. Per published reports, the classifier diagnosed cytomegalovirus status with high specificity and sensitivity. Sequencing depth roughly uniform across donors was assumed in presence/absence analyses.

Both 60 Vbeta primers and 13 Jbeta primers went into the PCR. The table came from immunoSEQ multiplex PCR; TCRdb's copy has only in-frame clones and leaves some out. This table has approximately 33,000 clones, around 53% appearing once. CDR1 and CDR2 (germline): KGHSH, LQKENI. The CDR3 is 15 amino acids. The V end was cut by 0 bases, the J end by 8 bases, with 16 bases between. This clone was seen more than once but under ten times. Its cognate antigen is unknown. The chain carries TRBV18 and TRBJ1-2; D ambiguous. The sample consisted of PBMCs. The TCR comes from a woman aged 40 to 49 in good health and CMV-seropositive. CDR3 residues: CASSPPDTEYGGYTF. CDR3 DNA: TGTGCCAGCTCACCACCCGACACTGAGTACGGCGGCTACACCTTC. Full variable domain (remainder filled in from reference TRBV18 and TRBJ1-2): NAGVMQNPRHLVRRRGQEARLRCSPMKGHSHVYWYRQLPEEGLKFMVYLQKENIIDESGMPKERFSAEFPKEGPSILRIQQVVRGDSAAYFCASSPPDTEYGGYTFGSGTRLTVV.